Listed here are 30 T cell receptor beta chains from one sample, sequenced in a study of cytomegalovirus exposure and HLA in healthy donors. Vbeta (60) and Jbeta (13) primers were used in the PCR. Profiled with immunoSEQ multiplex PCR; TCRdb holds only in-frame clones, not every one. In the table there are 95,000 to 150,000 clones, about 73% of which are singletons. The sample was PBMCs. The receptor source for this set is a woman in her thirties or forties in good health and CMV-seronegative.

With regard to this clone: The junction departs from germline at one end; a sequencing error may be responsible. The V call is TRBV7-9, the J call TRBJ1-4, with TRBD1 identical over 7 bases. Germline values: CDR1 SEHNR, CDR2 FQNEAQ (reference sequence). The length of the CDR3 is 15 residues. The CDR3 DNA follows: TGTTCCAGCAGCTTACTTACAGGGGATAATGAAAAACTGTTTTTT. This translates into CSSSLLTGDNEKLFF.

This clone was counted a few times. V usage is TRBV5-8 and J usage is TRBJ1-4; TRBD1 aligns across 8 bases. The germline gives CDR1 SGHTS, CDR2 YDEGEE. J gave up 5 bases and V 4 bases, and 7 bases lay outside the gene matches. The CDR3 contains 15 residues. The CDR3 DNA reads TGTGCCAGCAGCAAGGCCGGGACAGGAAATGAAAAACTGTTTTTT. It yields the protein CASSKAGTGNEKLFF.

The chain employs TRBV5-1 and TRBJ2-3; TRBD2 matches at 8 bases. This CDR3 contains 15 residues. With 0 bases clipped from V and 4 bases from J, the junction kept 4 bases outside the gene matches. Looked up from germline, CDR1 is SGHRS and CDR2 is YFSETQ. The CDR3 region has the DNA TGCGCCAGCAGCTTGGTCGGGGGGGGCGCAGATACGCAGTATTTT. As protein: CASSLVGGGADTQYF.

The chain employs TRBV7-2 and TRBJ1-5, with a tentative D call TRBD1 (5 bases). Germline CDR1 SGHTA, CDR2 FQGNSA. The V end was cut by 1 base, the J end by 0 bases, with 7 bases between. CDR3 length equals 15 residues. This chain's CDR3 is CASSLVGHSNQPQHF. The CDR3, as DNA: TGTGCCAGCAGCTTAGTCGGACATAGCAATCAGCCCCAGCATTTT.

CDR3 loop: CASSVSGTNSGETQYF. As DNA, the CDR3 is TGTGCCAGCAGCGTATCAGGCACCAATTCCGGAGAGACCCAGTACTTC. This chain joins TRBV9 and TRBJ2-5; D gene uncertain. The germline gives CDR1 SGDLS, CDR2 YYNGEE. Trimming removed 1 base at V and 4 bases at J, with 17 bases between. The CDR3 runs to 16 residues.

In DNA, the CDR3 is TGTGCCAGCAGTCACACAGGGCTGAACACTGAAGCTTTCTTT. As protein: CASSHTGLNTEAFF. This chain connects TRBV27 to TRBJ1-1, with D possibly matching TRBD1 (6 bases). V was trimmed by 5 bases and J by 0 bases, leaving 10 bases between them. Germline V gene data show CDR1 as MNHEY and CDR2 as SMNVEV (reference sequence). CDR3 length equals 14 residues.

This clone has a handful of counts. This chain links TRBV7-2 with TRBJ1-3; D is undetermined. This CDR3 contains 16 residues. Germline V gives CDR1 SGHTA, CDR2 FQGNSA. With 2 bases removed from V and 2 bases from J, the gap between germline ends came to 13 bases. The CDR3 sequence is CASSLNSGVTGNTIYF. The CDR3 nucleotides are TGTGCCAGCAGCTTAAATTCCGGGGTGACTGGAAACACCATATATTTT.

The gene calls are TRBV18 and TRBJ2-3, with TRBD2 matching 11 bases. This CDR3 comprises 16 residues. The germline CDR1 and CDR2 sequences are KGHSH and LQKENI. Trimming took 5 bases from V and 1 from J; bases not matched to a gene: 5. CDR3 protein: CASSSRSGGGTDTQYF. CDR3 sequence (DNA): TGTGCCAGCTCATCTCGTAGCGGGGGGGGCACAGATACGCAGTATTTT.

The chain has TRBV11-2 and TRBJ1-4; D gene unclear. Germline V lookup: CDR1 SGHAT, CDR2 FQNNGV. This CDR3 region has 15 residues. The ends were cut back, 1 base at V and 7 bases at J, with 13 bases in the middle. The CDR3 protein is CASSLGAGSVEKLFF. CDR3 sequence (DNA): TGTGCCAGCAGCTTAGGGGCAGGCTCGGTTGAAAAACTGTTTTTT.

CDR3 residues: CASSVEGQPNEKLFF. Written as DNA, the CDR3 is TGTGCCAGCAGCGTAGAGGGACAACCTAATGAAAAACTGTTTTTT. The chain is built from TRBV9 and TRBJ1-4, with D possibly matching TRBD1 (6 bases). The CDR3 length is 15 residues. Germline CDR1 SGDLS, CDR2 YYNGEE. V lost 0 bases and J 3 bases, leaving 9 bases between the germline ends.

The CDR3 region has the DNA TGCGCCAGCAGCCAAGATCGAAACCCAACAGGGGGTCAGGGCTACACCTTC. Its protein is CASSQDRNPTGGQGYTF. The chain couples TRBV4-3 to TRBJ1-2; 8 bases agree with TRBD1. Germline CDR1 LGHNA, CDR2 YSLEER. The length of the CDR3 is 17 residues. Germline trimming cut 0 bases from V and 8 bases from J; bases unmatched to any gene: 14.

This chain connects TRBV5-6 to TRBJ1-6; D is possibly TRBD1 (6 bases). Germline V gene data show CDR1 as SGHDT and CDR2 as YYEEEE. V lost 0 bases and J 0 bases, leaving 13 bases between the germline ends. The CDR3 is 18 residues long. The CDR3 reads CASSLGSLRGSYNSPLHF. The CDR3 coding sequence is TGTGCCAGCAGCTTGGGTTCCCTCAGGGGCTCCTATAATTCACCCCTCCACTTT.

This chain connects TRBV5-6 to TRBJ2-5, with D uncertain. V was shortened by 4 bases and J by 7 bases, with 8 bases between the two germline ends. Looked up from germline, CDR1 is SGHDT and CDR2 is YYEEEE. The CDR3 loop spans 11 amino acids. In DNA, the CDR3 is TGTGCCAGCAGCGATTCGCGGACCCAGTACTTC. Translated, it gives CASSDSRTQYF.

The V and J genes are TRBV9 and TRBJ1-1, with D perhaps matching TRBD1 (5 bases). This CDR3 comprises 14 residues. Germline V gene lookup returns CDR1 SGDLS and CDR2 YYNGEE. Between the trimmed V and J ends, which lost 3 bases and 3 bases, there was a span of 12 bases. This CDR3 reads CASSAGFLDTEAFF. The CDR3 region has the DNA TGTGCCAGCAGCGCAGGGTTCTTGGACACTGAAGCTTTCTTT.

The chain joins TRBV5-8 to TRBJ1-5; 8 bases are shared with TRBD1. Germline V gene data show CDR1 as SGHTS and CDR2 as YDEGEE. The CDR3 is 14 amino acids. V lost 3 bases and J lost 7; bases outside the gene matches: 6. In DNA, the CDR3 is TGTGCCAGCAGCTCTGGACAGGGAAGGCAGCCCCAGCATTTT. Translation: CASSSGQGRQPQHF.

J is TRBJ2-7 and V is TRBV19; 7 bases agree with TRBD1. V was pared by 11 bases and J by 3 bases, with 10 bases of the junction left unmatched. There are 13 residues in the CDR3. CDR1 and CDR2 from the germline V gene are LNHDA and SQIVND (reference sequence). The CDR3 region is CASRKGASYEQYF. In DNA form, the CDR3 reads TGTGCCTCCAGGAAGGGGGCCAGCTACGAGCAGTACTTC.

This chain uses TRBV6-1 with TRBJ2-7, with no clear D. Trimming took off 2 bases at V and 4 bases at J, with 6 bases between the two ends. The CDR3 loop spans 12 amino acids. Germline-derived CDR1 and CDR2 are MNHNS and SASEGT. CDR3 nucleotides: TGTGCCAGCAGTGAATTCACTTACGAGCAGTACTTC. Its translation is CASSEFTYEQYF.

The table lists this clone with a few counts. The CDR3 DNA follows: TGTGCCAGCAGCGAGACAATTGGTCCTAGCGGGGGTTTCACTAATGAGCAGTTCTTC. Its translation: CASSETIGPSGGFTNEQFF. The chain has TRBV13 and TRBJ2-1; TRBD2 agrees at 10 bases. Germline values: CDR1 PRHDT, CDR2 FYEKMQ (reference sequence). V lost 5 bases to trimming and J lost 7 bases; unmatched junction nucleotides: 20. This CDR3 spans 19 amino acids.

In this sample, this clone turned up a few times. This chain links TRBV6-1 with TRBJ2-7, with D maybe TRBD2 (5 bases). The germline CDR1 and CDR2 sequences are MNHNS and SASEGT. CDR3 length: 15 amino acids. Trimming cost V 9 bases and J 4 bases, with 22 bases left between them. CDR3 in DNA: TGTGCCAGTGAATTCAAAGAGGGAGAGACATACGAGCAGTACTTC. Amino acid sequence: CASEFKEGETYEQYF.

The chain is built from TRBV5-5 and TRBJ1-5, with 7 bases aligning to TRBD1. Trimming removed 0 bases from V and 0 bases from J; junction bases left unmatched: 6. CDR1 and CDR2 (germline): SGHKS, YYEKEE (reference sequence). The CDR3 totals 17 residues. As DNA, the CDR3 is TGTGCCAGCAGCTTGGGCCCAACAGGGGATAGCAATCAGCCCCAGCATTTT. This codes for CASSLGPTGDSNQPQHF.

The chain uses TRBV19 and TRBJ2-7, with 9 bases matching TRBD2. There are 14 residues in the CDR3. The germline gives CDR1 LNHDA, CDR2 SQIVND (reference sequence). V dropped 6 bases and J dropped 6; count of bases not matched to a gene: 9. DNA for the CDR3: TGTGCCAGTAGGAGTGTAGCGGGAGTTGTCGAGCAGTACTTC. Its protein product is CASRSVAGVVEQYF. Full variable domain (missing parts from reference TRBV19 and TRBJ2-7): DGGITQSPKYLFRKEGQNVTLSCEQNLNHDAMYWYRQDPGQGLRLIYYSQIVNDFQKGDIAEGYSVSREKKESFPLTVTSAQKNPTAFYLCASRSVAGVVEQYFGPGTRLTVT.

The chain recombines TRBV5-6 with TRBJ1-1; D not resolved. CDR3 length: 16 amino acids. Deletions cut 1 base from V and 1 base from J, with 14 bases between. Germline V CDR1 and CDR2: SGHDT, YYEEEE. The CDR3 sequence is CASSLKAGSTNTEAFF. The CDR3 coding sequence is TGTGCCAGCAGCTTGAAGGCAGGATCGACGAACACTGAAGCTTTCTTT.

V usage is TRBV18 and J usage is TRBJ2-3; D is unresolved. The V end was cut by 3 bases, the J end by 0 bases, with 10 bases between. The CDR3 loop spans 15 amino acids. Per germline, CDR1 KGHSH and CDR2 LQKENI. CDR3 loop: CASSPLGSSTDTQYF. CDR3 in DNA: TGTGCCAGCTCACCTCTAGGTTCGAGCACAGATACGCAGTATTTT.

In DNA, the CDR3 is TGTGCCAGCAGCCAAGAGGGGGGAGAAAAACTGTTTTTT. Protein sequence: CASSQEGGEKLFF. The chain is built from TRBV4-2 and TRBJ1-4; perhaps TRBD1 as D (5 bases). The CDR3 length is 13 residues. V lost 0 bases to trimming and J lost 8 bases, with 7 bases between them. Germline V gene sequence: CDR1 LGHNA, CDR2 YNFKEQ.

V is TRBV19 and J is TRBJ2-5, with 9 bases fitting TRBD1. The CDR3 is 16 amino acids. Germline V lookup: CDR1 LNHDA, CDR2 SQIVND (reference sequence). J lost 5 bases, V lost 11 bases, and 18 bases had no gene match. The CDR3 here is CASQRTGTGNWETQYF. CDR3 nucleotides: TGTGCCTCCCAAAGAACCGGGACAGGGAATTGGGAGACCCAGTACTTC.

The chain carries TRBV11-2 and TRBJ2-5, with TRBD2 identical over 9 bases. The junction had 8 bases not matched to a gene; V was cut back by 1 base and J by 5 bases. CDR3 size: 16 residues. Germline V CDR1 and CDR2: SGHAT, FQNNGV. CDR3 amino acids: CASSLGGAGGWETQYF. The CDR3 DNA is TGTGCCAGCAGCTTAGGTGGGGCGGGGGGGTGGGAGACCCAGTACTTC.

This chain links TRBV4-3 with TRBJ2-1, with TRBD2 matching over 9 bases. The V gene's germline CDR1 is LGHNA and CDR2 YSLEER. The CDR3 runs 16 residues. Trimming removed 0 bases from V and 6 bases from J; junction bases left unmatched: 6. For the CDR3, the DNA is TGCGCCAGCAGCCAAGAGGGCGGGAGGGCCCCCAATGAGCAGTTCTTC. This gives the protein CASSQEGGRAPNEQFF.

The gene calls are TRBV27 and TRBJ2-1, with D possibly TRBD2 on 5 matching bases. Trimming left V 3 bases short and J 10 bases short, with 10 bases between. The CDR3 sequence is 12 residues long. Germline CDR1 MNHEY, CDR2 SMNVEV (reference sequence). CDR3 in amino acids: CASSFPSSEQFF. The CDR3 bases are TGTGCCAGCAGTTTCCCCTCTAGCGAGCAGTTCTTC.

The rearrangement links TRBV5-1 to TRBJ2-3; 12 nucleotides agree with TRBD1. The CDR3 extends over 16 amino acids. Unmatched junction bases numbered 7, after V lost 4 bases and J lost 4 bases. Germline V gene sequence: CDR1 SGHRS, CDR2 YFSETQ. The CDR3 sequence: CASSVGTGGVPDTQYF. Written as DNA, the CDR3 is TGCGCCAGCAGCGTAGGGACAGGGGGCGTACCAGATACGCAGTATTTT.

This clone was counted a single time. V and J are TRBV7-9 and TRBJ1-1; a possible D gene is TRBD1 (5 bases). V was pared by 5 bases and J by 7 bases, with 11 bases between. The CDR3 consists of 12 residues. Germline V gene sequence: CDR1 SEHNR, CDR2 FQNEAQ (reference sequence). The CDR3 nucleotides are TGTGCCAGCAGCCGTCGACAGATTGAAGCTTTCTTT. Protein product: CASSRRQIEAFF.